The 27 T cell receptor beta chains below were found in one sample sequenced in a study of T-cell reconstitution after alpha-beta-depleted transplantation in children listed by TCRdb under 2016. Library generation was performed with PCR. TCRdb shows the sequencer as Illumina HiSeq 2500. To normalize quantification of the TCRbeta repertoire, the TCR libraries were built with molecular barcoding that relied on unique molecular identifiers. The raw public data were reprocessed by TCRdb itself: fastp quality trimming at Q25, MiXCR clonotype calling, in-frame beta chains only. Rows with one shared CDR3 protein collapse into an entry with the most common genes and DNA. The sample data list around 680,000 distinct CDR3 sequences, and around a sixth of these were observed just once. Of the sample, approximately 1% falls within the top ten clones. This specimen consisted of PBMCs from the stem cell graft donor, obtained from the stem cell graft. The receptors originated from a human donor who donated a stem cell graft to a child with acute myeloid leukemia.

With regard to this clonotype: The conserved final phenylalanine or tryptophan is absent from the CDR3, which likely points to a read error. V gene TRBV7-2 combines with J gene TRBJ2-1; D not certain. Trimming shortened V by 2 bases and J by 4 bases, and 6 bases separated the two germline ends. Germline CDR1 SGHTA, CDR2 FQGNSA. CDR3 length: 13 amino acids. In nucleotides, the CDR3 is TGTGCCAGCAGCTTAACGCCGTACAATGAGCAGTTCGTC. Amino acids: CASSLTPYNEQFV.

The sample holds many counts of this clonotype. The chain employs TRBV20-1 and TRBJ2-2, with D perhaps matching TRBD2 (5 bases). V was cut by 5 bases and J by 3 bases, with 7 bases left in between. CDR1 is DFQATT, CDR2 SNEGSKA, per germline (reference sequence). The CDR3 covers 12 residues. As DNA, the CDR3 is TGCAGTGCTGAGAGGGACACCGGGGAGCTGTTTTTT. Translated: CSAERDTGELFF.

The table lists this clonotype with many counts. CDR3 nucleotide sequence: TGTGCCAGCAGCCAAGATACACAGGGATCTTTTGAAGCTTTCTTT. Its protein product is CASSQDTQGSFEAFF. The V call is TRBV4-2, the J call TRBJ1-1, with D possibly TRBD1 on 6 matching bases. The V gene lost 0 bases and the J gene lost 7 bases, with 15 bases spanning the gap. The length of the CDR3 is 15 residues. Germline assignment: CDR1 LGHNA and CDR2 YNFKEQ.

V usage is TRBV20-1 and J usage is TRBJ1-5; 8 positions agree with TRBD1. Germline assignment: CDR1 DFQATT and CDR2 SNEGSKA (reference sequence). The CDR3 extends over 15 amino acids. V dropped 6 bases and J dropped 4; count of bases not matched to a gene: 11. CDR3 residues: CSAKRQGIRNQPQHF. The CDR3 region has the DNA TGCAGTGCCAAAAGACAGGGGATTAGGAATCAGCCCCAGCATTTT.

This clonotype was observed at least ten times. The rearrangement links TRBV20-1 to TRBJ1-6; D possibly corresponds to TRBD1 (5 bases). Germline V gene data show CDR1 as DFQATT and CDR2 as SNEGSKA (reference sequence). The CDR3 is 14 residues long. V shed 6 bases and J shed 7 bases, with 16 bases lying between them. In DNA, the CDR3 is TGCAGTGCCAAAGTCTCGGGGCAGAATTCACCCCTCCACTTT. It translates to CSAKVSGQNSPLHF.

This clonotype came up many times. The chain recombines TRBV20-1 with TRBJ2-3, with TRBD2 matching 12 bases. Unmatched junction bases numbered 4, after V lost 8 bases and J lost 4 bases. Germline CDR1 is DFQATT and CDR2 is SNEGSKA (reference sequence). CDR3 length: 13 residues. CDR3 residues: CSTLAGGADTQYF. CDR3 nucleotide sequence: TGCAGTACACTAGCGGGGGGAGCAGATACGCAGTATTTT.

The genes are TRBV10-3 and TRBJ1-1; D is possibly TRBD1 (6 bases). There are 16 residues in the CDR3. Trimming shortened V by 4 bases and J by 0 bases, and 15 bases separated the two germline ends. Looked up from germline, CDR1 is ENHRY and CDR2 is SYGVKD. The chain's CDR3 is CAISGGAAHMNTEAFF. For the CDR3, the DNA is TGTGCCATCAGTGGGGGGGCAGCTCACATGAACACTGAAGCTTTCTTT.

This clonotype was detected ten times or more. The chain couples TRBV10-3 to TRBJ1-6, with D unresolved. Germline V gives CDR1 ENHRY, CDR2 SYGVKD. Trimming removed 6 bases at V and 8 bases at J, with 11 bases between. This CDR3 is 13 amino acids long. The CDR3 DNA is TGTGCCATCAGGGAGGACGGCTATTCACCCCTCCACTTT. It yields the protein CAIREDGYSPLHF.

J is TRBJ2-7 and V is TRBV20-1; D assignment may be TRBD1 or TRBD2 (5 bases each). CDR3 length: 14 residues. The ends were cut back, 0 bases at V and 3 bases at J, with 12 bases in the middle. Germline V gene lookup returns CDR1 DFQATT and CDR2 SNEGSKA (reference sequence). Here the CDR3 reads CSARDSRGDYEQYF. The CDR3 nucleotides read TGCAGTGCTAGAGATTCTAGGGGAGACTACGAGCAGTACTTC.

This clonotype was seen at least ten times. This chain uses TRBV5-1 with TRBJ1-1, with 7 bases identical to TRBD1. The CDR3 totals 15 residues. V lost 3 bases, J lost 1 base, and 6 bases stayed unmatched. Germline V gene lookup returns CDR1 SGHRS and CDR2 YFSETQ. The CDR3 sequence: CASSSPGTENTEAFF. DNA of the CDR3: TGCGCCAGCAGCTCCCCCGGGACAGAGAACACTGAAGCTTTCTTT.

This clonotype turned up a few times. The gene calls are TRBV7-9 and TRBJ2-3; 14 bases agree with TRBD2. Germline V gene data show CDR1 as SEHNR and CDR2 as FQNEAQ (reference sequence). V shed 6 bases, J shed 5 bases, and the junction held 10 bases outside the gene matches. This CDR3 region has 17 residues. In nucleotides, the CDR3 is TGTGCCAGCAGTTCCCCAGCGACTAGCGGGGGGGTAGATACGCAGTATTTT. Translating it yields CASSSPATSGGVDTQYF.

There are many counts of this clonotype. This chain joins TRBV5-5 and TRBJ2-7, with D unclear. The germline CDR1 and CDR2 sequences are SGHKS and YYEKEE (reference sequence). The length of the CDR3 is 14 residues. Trimming left V 3 bases short and J 3 bases short, with 13 bases between. CDR3: CASSSGRLGYEQYF. The CDR3 region has the DNA TGTGCCAGCAGCTCCGGGCGGCTGGGCTACGAGCAGTACTTC.

V gene TRBV12-3 or TRBV12-4 combines with J gene TRBJ1-5; weak D call: TRBD1 (5 bases). V was cut by 5 bases and J by 7 bases, with 18 bases left in between. The CDR3 spans 15 residues. CDR3 bases: TGTGCCAGCAGTCCCGCCGTCGGGGGTATACAGCCCCAGCATTTT. Its translation is CASSPAVGGIQPQHF.

This clonotype was seen a few times. The V gene is TRBV7-2, the J gene TRBJ1-6; tentative D call: TRBD1 (5 bases). The CDR3 length is 15 residues. The germline V and J ends were trimmed by 7 bases and 7 bases, with 17 bases remaining between them. The germline V gene has CDR1 SGHTA and CDR2 FQGNSA. The DNA for the CDR3 is TGTGCCAGCACCGGTTCGGGGCCGGAAAATTCACCCCTCCACTTT. It codes for CASTGSGPENSPLHF. The entire variable domain, with the rest obtained from reference TRBV7-2 and TRBJ1-6, is as follows: GAGVSQSPSNKVTEKGKDVELRCDPISGHTALYWYRQSLGQGLEFLIYFQGNSAPDKSGLPSDRFSAERTGGSVSTLTIQRTQQEDSAVYLCASTGSGPENSPLHFGNGTRLTVT.

The CDR3 DNA reads TGTGCCAGCAGTTCCCGCCGGGACAGGGGCTCCTACGAGCAGTACTTC. It encodes CASSSRRDRGSYEQYF. This sequence joins TRBV6-2 or TRBV6-3 and TRBJ2-7; 10 positions match TRBD1. Germline V CDR1 and CDR2: MNHEY, SVGEGT. The trim removed 4 bases at V and 0 bases at J, leaving 6 bases unmatched. This CDR3 region has 16 residues.

This clonotype has at least ten counts. The chain has TRBV4-2 and TRBJ2-7; 8 nucleotides agree with TRBD1. This CDR3 comprises 14 residues. Germline V gene data show CDR1 as LGHNA and CDR2 as YNFKEQ. The junction had 3 bases not matched to a gene; V was cut back by 3 bases and J by 2 bases. This CDR3 reads CASSQSTGAYEQYF. In DNA, the CDR3 is TGTGCCAGCAGCCAGTCGACAGGGGCCTACGAGCAGTACTTC.

CDR3 region: CASSVKGRPQHF. CDR3 DNA sequence: TGTGCCAGCAGTGTCAAGGGGAGGCCCCAGCATTTT. The rearrangement joins TRBV6-1 to TRBJ1-5; weak D call: TRBD1 (5 bases). V lost 4 bases and J lost 9, with 10 bases in between. The CDR3 runs 12 residues. The germline V gene has CDR1 MNHNS and CDR2 SASEGT.

The chain is built from TRBV11-1 and TRBJ2-7; 7 positions match TRBD1. CDR3 length: 20 residues. The V gene end was trimmed by 5 bases and the J gene end by 1 base; junction bases not matched to a gene: 23. Germline V gene lookup returns CDR1 SGHAT and CDR2 FQDESV (reference sequence). CDR3 protein: CASSQPEGASFLLSSYEQYF. CDR3 coding DNA: TGTGCCAGCAGCCAGCCCGAGGGGGCTAGTTTTCTTTTGAGTTCCTACGAGCAGTACTTC.

This clonotype was seen just once. V usage is TRBV20-1 and J usage is TRBJ1-5; a possible D gene is TRBD1 (5 bases). The V end lost 5 bases, the J end lost 4 bases, and 12 bases lay between the germline ends. The CDR3 extends over 13 amino acids. Germline V gives CDR1 DFQATT, CDR2 SNEGSKA (reference sequence). The CDR3 region has the DNA TGCAGTGCTTCAGGGTACGCGAATCAGCCCCAGCATTTT. Translated, it gives CSASGYANQPQHF.

This clonotype was counted many times. The chain has TRBV29-1 and TRBJ2-1, with 7 bases aligning to TRBD1. The CDR3 runs to 12 residues. V shed 5 bases, J shed 6 bases, and the junction held 4 bases outside the gene matches. The germline gives CDR1 SQVTM, CDR2 ANQGSEA. CDR3 protein: CSVSGQTNEQFF. The CDR3 nucleotides read TGCAGCGTTTCGGGACAGACCAATGAGCAGTTCTTC.

The chain joins TRBV24-1 to TRBJ2-7; no clear D. CDR3 length: 14 amino acids. CDR1 and CDR2 (germline): KGHDR, SFDVKD. The V end was cut by 3 bases, the J end by 3 bases, with 11 bases between. CDR3 coding DNA: TGTGCCACCAGTGATCCCCGGACGGGCTACGAGCAGTACTTC. It encodes CATSDPRTGYEQYF.

This clonotype occurred once. The V call is TRBV7-9, the J call TRBJ1-1; possible D gene TRBD1, 6 bases. This CDR3 is 11 amino acids long. V was cut by 5 bases and J by 11 bases, with 12 bases left in between. The germline V gene has CDR1 SEHNR and CDR2 FQNEAQ (reference sequence). Here the CDR3 reads CASSRGGGAFF. The CDR3 DNA follows: TGTGCCAGCAGCCGAGGGGGGGGGGCTTTCTTT.

This clonotype came up a few times. This chain links TRBV6-5 with TRBJ2-2; 11 nucleotides agree with TRBD2. The ends lost 4 bases at V and 6 bases at J; junction bases unmatched: 7. Per the germline V gene, CDR1 is MNHEY and CDR2 is SVGAGI. The CDR3 loop spans 16 amino acids. Here the CDR3 reads CASSSLAGGPAGELFF. DNA for the CDR3: TGTGCCAGCAGTTCCTTAGCGGGGGGGCCAGCCGGGGAGCTGTTTTTT.

This chain joins TRBV15 and TRBJ1-2, with D tentatively TRBD1 (6 bases). Germline lookup yields CDR1 LNHNV and CDR2 YYDKDF (reference sequence). The CDR3 totals 13 residues. Trimming left V 3 bases short and J 8 bases short, with 13 bases between. CDR3 nucleotides: TGTGCCACCAGCAGGGGACAAGTTGGAGGCTACACCTTC. Translation gives CATSRGQVGGYTF.

There are many counts of this clonotype. The CDR3 DNA follows: TGCAGTGCTAGCGGCGCGGGACAGGTGTTTTCGGCGATAAACACTGAAGCTTTCTTT. Translation: CSASGAGQVFSAINTEAFF. The V and J genes are TRBV20-1 and TRBJ1-1; TRBD1 matches at 8 bases. The CDR3 runs 19 residues. The ends lost 3 bases at V and 2 bases at J; junction bases unmatched: 20. Germline CDR1 is DFQATT and CDR2 is SNEGSKA (reference sequence).

The chain links TRBV27 to TRBJ2-3, with TRBD2 matching over 8 bases. Trimming cost V 1 base and J 1 base; bases outside gene matches: 4. The germline gives CDR1 MNHEY, CDR2 SMNVEV (reference sequence). The CDR3 is 16 residues long. The CDR3 here is CASSLYGGVGTDTQYF. Here the CDR3 DNA reads TGTGCCAGCAGTTTATACGGGGGGGTGGGCACAGATACGCAGTATTTT.

This clonotype has at least ten counts. The chain couples TRBV5-5 to TRBJ2-1; D is unclear. Trimming took off 7 bases at V and 6 bases at J, with 14 bases between the two ends. In germline, CDR1 is SGHKS, CDR2 YYEKEE (reference sequence). The CDR3 sequence is 13 residues long. The CDR3 coding sequence is TGTGCCAGCGTCGAGGTGGCTTCCAATGAGCAGTTCTTC. Protein: CASVEVASNEQFF.